A selection of T cell receptor beta chains follows, all from one sample in a study of T cells in narcolepsy. Some clones are missing from TCRdb's copy, which holds only in-frame ones; the method was immunoSEQ multiplex PCR. In the table there are 25,000 to 35,000 clones, 75% to 90% of which are singletons. The sequencing sample was made of CD45RA- memory CD4+ T cells from PBMCs. The receptors were gathered from a human donor with narcolepsy. Both conserved end residues are part of each CDR3. D genes are given only for firm matches. Size is stated for part of the rows, as once, few or many counts, or as a class when the clone is expanded.

>TRBD1|TRBV2|once|15|TRBJ1-5
TGTGCCAGCAGTAGTCAGGGGGCGCAGGGTCAGCCCCAGCATTTT
CASSSQGAQGQPQHF
>.|TRBV19|.|14|TRBJ2-7
TGTGCCAGTAGGTTACAGGGGGGGGCGTACGAGCAGTACTTC
CASRLQGGAYEQYF
>.|TRBV5-6|.|16|TRBJ2-7
TGTGCCAGCAGCCTTGGGAAGGTCTCCCGGGGGTTCGAGCAGTACTTC
CASSLGKVSRGFEQYF
>.|TRBV4-1|.|15|TRBJ2-1
TGCGCCAGCAGCCAAGCTCTAATCTCCTACAATGAGCAGTTCTTC
CASSQALISYNEQFF
>.|TRBV6-1|.|15|TRBJ2-7
TGTGCCAGCAGTGAAAGTAGGAGGGGGCTCTTCGAGCAGTACTTC
CASSESRRGLFEQYF
>TRBD2|TRBV4-2|.|15|TRBJ2-1
TGTGCCAGCAGCCAACCCTCCGGGGGGTACAATGAGCAGTTCTTC
CASSQPSGGYNEQFF
>TRBD2|TRBV5-1|.|20|TRBJ2-6
TGCGCCAGCAGCTTACGTCCTAAGTTAGCGGGAGACTCTGGGGCCAACGTCCTGACTTTC
CASSLRPKLAGDSGANVLTF
>.|TRBV27|.|17|TRBJ1-6
TGTGCCAGCAGTTCCAACCCCCGGACAGCGTTATTTCCACCCCTCCACTTT
CASSSNPRTALFPPLHF
>TRBD1|TRBV7-9|.|18|TRBJ2-1
TGTGCCAGCAGGTCCCGGGACAGGGGGCTCGACGCTACAAATGAGCAGTTCTTC
CASRSRDRGLDATNEQFF
>TRBD1|TRBV28|once|15|TRBJ1-2
TGTGCCGGGAGGAGACAGGGGGCTTTTGGGTATGGCTACACCTTC
CAGRRQGAFGYGYTF
>TRBD2|TRBV11-2|.|15|TRBJ2-7
TGTGCCAGCAGCTCGGACTTAGCGGGAGGGCGGGAGCAGTACTTC
CASSSDLAGGREQYF
>.|TRBV2|.|17|TRBJ1-4
TGTGCCAGCAGTGGAGGAACCTTGGGGGGGGCCGGTGAAAAACTGTTTTTT
CASSGGTLGGAGEKLFF
>TRBD2|TRBV18|.|13|TRBJ2-7
TGTGCCAGCTCACAGGGACTAAGAGTCGAGCAGTACTTC
CASSQGLRVEQYF
>.|TRBV6-1|.|13|TRBJ2-1
TGTGCCAGCAGTGAGGTCGCGACCGGTGAGCAGTTCTTC
CASSEVATGEQFF
>TRBD2|TRBV19|.|17|TRBJ2-3
TGTGCCAGTAGTGCCCTTTCTAGCGGGACGAGCACAGATACGCAGTATTTT
CASSALSSGTSTDTQYF
>TRBD1|TRBV5-1|.|14|TRBJ1-1
TGCGCCAGCAGCAAGACAGGGGAACAGACTGAAGCTTTCTTT
CASSKTGEQTEAFF
>TRBD2|TRBV7-2|.|15|TRBJ2-7
TGTGCCAGCAGCCCCCGGACTAGCGGGATCTACGAGCAGTACTTC
CASSPRTSGIYEQYF
>.|TRBV7-6|.|17|TRBJ2-1
TGTGCCAGCAGCTTAGCGGTGGGGCTAGCCCTGAACAATGAGCAGTTCTTC
CASSLAVGLALNNEQFF
>.|TRBV6-1|.|13|TRBJ2-5
TGTGCCAGCAGTGTGGGACCTGCCGAGACCCAGTACTTC
CASSVGPAETQYF
>.|TRBV28|.|14|TRBJ2-5
TGTGCCAGCAGTCCGGGGACCTTCGGAGAGACCCAGTACTTC
CASSPGTFGETQYF
>TRBD2|TRBV28|.|16|TRBJ2-2
TGTGCCAGCAGTTTCTGGGGACTAGACGTCACCGGGGAGCTGTTTTTT
CASSFWGLDVTGELFF
>TRBD1|TRBV7-3|.|15|TRBJ2-1
TGTGCCAGCAGCTCGGGGGACAGGGCGGGTAATGAGCAGTTCTTC
CASSSGDRAGNEQFF
>.|TRBV28|.|13|TRBJ2-7
TGTGCCAGCAGTTCCTACAGGGTAGCGGGTCGGTACTTC
CASSSYRVAGRYF
>.|TRBV7-9|.|12|TRBJ2-3
TGTGCCAGCAGCAGGACTCCGGATACGCAGTATTTT
CASSRTPDTQYF
>.|TRBV20-1|.|11|TRBJ1-5
TGCAGTGCCGGCAGGGACCAGCCCCAGCATTTT
CSAGRDQPQHF
>TRBD2|TRBV7-7|.|16|TRBJ2-1
TGTGCCAGCAGGACCCCACTAGCGGGAGCGGTCAATGAGCAGTTCTTC
CASRTPLAGAVNEQFF
>.|TRBV10-3|.|15|TRBJ1-1
TGTGCCATCAGTGTAGAGGGCCACATGAACACTGAAGCTTTCTTT
CAISVEGHMNTEAFF
>.|TRBV19|.|14|TRBJ1-1
TGTGCCAGTAGTCTCCCACCTTCGAACACTGAAGCTTTCTTT
CASSLPPSNTEAFF
>.|TRBV5-1|once|16|TRBJ2-2
TGCGCCAGCAGCCAGGGTATAGGGAGTTCGCCCGGGGAGCTGTTTTTT
CASSQGIGSSPGELFF
>.|TRBV15|few|15|TRBJ1-3
TGTGCCACCAGCAGAGATTGGCGGCCCGGAAACACCATATATTTT
CATSRDWRPGNTIYF
>TRBD1|TRBV5-6|.|15|TRBJ1-6
TGTGCCAGCAGCTCAATGGACAGGGGAAGTTCACCCCTCCACTTT
CASSSMDRGSSPLHF
>TRBD2|TRBV2|once|15|TRBJ2-1
TGTGCCAGCAGTGATCAGGGACTAGCGGACAATGAGCAGTTCTTC
CASSDQGLADNEQFF
>.|TRBV21-1|few|15|TRBJ1-5
TGTGCCAGCAGCAGCCACAGCGGGAGCAATCAGCCCCAGCATTTT
CASSSHSGSNQPQHF
>.|TRBV7-2|.|13|TRBJ1-6
TGTGCCAGCAGCTCCCGGACCCTTTCACCCCTCCACTTT
CASSSRTLSPLHF
>.|TRBV18|.|14|TRBJ2-7
TGTGCCAGCGCTACGGAGACAGGTCCCTACGAGCAGTACTTC
CASATETGPYEQYF
>.|TRBV7-3|.|12|TRBJ1-2
TGTGCCAGCAGCCTACAGGGACGTGGCTACACCTTC
CASSLQGRGYTF
>.|TRBV5-6|.|12|TRBJ1-5
TGTGCCAGCAGCTTAAGTGGACAGCCCCAGCATTTT
CASSLSGQPQHF
>TRBD2|TRBV5-6|.|16|TRBJ2-1
TGTGCCAGCAGCTTGGGAGGACTAGCGGGGAATAATGAGCAGTTCTTC
CASSLGGLAGNNEQFF
>.|TRBV19|once|16|TRBJ1-4
TGTGCCAGTAGTTCGTCCCCGGGCCGGATTAATGAAAAACTGTTTTTT
CASSSSPGRINEKLFF
>TRBD2|TRBV6-9|once|15|TRBJ2-1
TGTGCCAGCAGTTATTCCGAGCGGGGGAACGAGGAGCAGTTCTTC
CASSYSERGNEEQFF
>.|TRBV9|.|16|TRBJ1-1
TGTGCCAGCAGCGTAGGACGAGGGGGACGTCAGCCTGAAGCTTTCTTT
CASSVGRGGRQPEAFF
>.|TRBV2|.|12|TRBJ2-2
TGTGCCAGCAGTCCCCCAACCGGGGAGCTGTTTTTT
CASSPPTGELFF
>.|TRBV11-2|.|15|TRBJ1-1
TGTGCCAGCAGCTTAGAGGCAGGTTCTACCACTGAAGCTTTCTTT
CASSLEAGSTTEAFF
>.|TRBV5-4|.|16|TRBJ2-1
TGTGCCAGCAGCTTGTCGCCAGGGACCTTATACAATGAGCAGTTCTTC
CASSLSPGTLYNEQFF
>.|TRBV30|.|12|TRBJ1-1
TGTGCCTGGAACCGGCCCCGGGACCAAACTTTCTTT
CAWNRPRDQTFF